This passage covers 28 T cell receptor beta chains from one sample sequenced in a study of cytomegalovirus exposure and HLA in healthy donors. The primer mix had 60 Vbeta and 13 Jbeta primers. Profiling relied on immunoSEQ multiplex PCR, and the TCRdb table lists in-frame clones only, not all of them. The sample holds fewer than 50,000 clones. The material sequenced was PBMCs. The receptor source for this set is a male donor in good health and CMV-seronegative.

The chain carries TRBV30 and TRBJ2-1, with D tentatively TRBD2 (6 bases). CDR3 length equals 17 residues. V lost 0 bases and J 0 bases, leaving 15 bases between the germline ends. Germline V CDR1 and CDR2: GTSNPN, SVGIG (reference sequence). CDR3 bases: TGTGCCTGGAGTGTACCCAACCCAGCGGGCTCCTACAATGAGCAGTTCTTC. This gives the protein CAWSVPNPAGSYNEQFF.

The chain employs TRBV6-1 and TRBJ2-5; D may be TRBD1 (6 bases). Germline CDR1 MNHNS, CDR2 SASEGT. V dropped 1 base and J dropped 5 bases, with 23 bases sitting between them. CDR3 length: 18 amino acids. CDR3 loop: CASSEEEVGAGFRETQYF. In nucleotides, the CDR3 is TGTGCCAGCAGTGAAGAAGAGGTGGGGGCAGGGTTTCGTGAGACCCAGTACTTC.

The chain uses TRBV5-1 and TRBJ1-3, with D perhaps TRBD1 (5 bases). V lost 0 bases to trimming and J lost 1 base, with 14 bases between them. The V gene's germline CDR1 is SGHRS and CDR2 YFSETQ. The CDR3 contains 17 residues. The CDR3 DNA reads TGCGCCAGCAGCTTGGCGGCAGGGAAGATTTCTGGAAACACCATATATTTT. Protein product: CASSLAAGKISGNTIYF.

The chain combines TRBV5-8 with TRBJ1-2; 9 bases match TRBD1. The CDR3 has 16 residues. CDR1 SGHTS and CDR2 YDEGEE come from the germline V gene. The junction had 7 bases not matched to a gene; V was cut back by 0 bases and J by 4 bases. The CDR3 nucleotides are TGTGCCAGCAGCTTGGATGGGACAGGGCCTATCTATGGCTACACCTTC. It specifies CASSLDGTGPIYGYTF.

The CDR3 coding sequence is TGTGCCAGCAGCTCAACCGGGACTACAAACAATGAGCAGTTCTTC. As protein: CASSSTGTTNNEQFF. This chain joins TRBV6-1 and TRBJ2-1; 7 bases align to TRBD2. CDR1 and CDR2 from the germline V gene are MNHNS and SASEGT. The CDR3 has 15 residues. The J segment lost 5 bases and the V segment lost 6 bases, leaving 10 bases of the junction unmatched.

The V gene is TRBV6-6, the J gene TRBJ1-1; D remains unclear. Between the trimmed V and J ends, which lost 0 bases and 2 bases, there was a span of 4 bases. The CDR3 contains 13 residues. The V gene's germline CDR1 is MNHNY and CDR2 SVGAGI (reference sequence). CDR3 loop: CASSYSQNTEAFF. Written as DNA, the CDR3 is TGTGCCAGCAGTTACTCACAAAACACTGAAGCTTTCTTT.

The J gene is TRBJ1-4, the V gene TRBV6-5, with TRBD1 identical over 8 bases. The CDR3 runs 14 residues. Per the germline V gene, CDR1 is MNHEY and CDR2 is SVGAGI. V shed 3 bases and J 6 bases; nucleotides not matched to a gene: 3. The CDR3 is CASSYLTGDEKLFF. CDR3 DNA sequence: TGTGCCAGCAGTTATCTGACAGGGGATGAAAAACTGTTTTTT.

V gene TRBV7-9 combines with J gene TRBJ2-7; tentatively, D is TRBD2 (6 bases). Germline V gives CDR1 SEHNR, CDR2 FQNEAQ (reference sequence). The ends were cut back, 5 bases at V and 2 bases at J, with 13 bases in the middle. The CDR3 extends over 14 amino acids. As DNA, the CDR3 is TGTGCCAGCAGCAGCGGGCCGCTGACCTACGAGCAGTACTTC. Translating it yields CASSSGPLTYEQYF.

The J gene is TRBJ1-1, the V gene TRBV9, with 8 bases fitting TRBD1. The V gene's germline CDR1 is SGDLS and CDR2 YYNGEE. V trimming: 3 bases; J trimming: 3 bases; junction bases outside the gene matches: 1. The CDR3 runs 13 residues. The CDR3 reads CASSATGDTEAFF. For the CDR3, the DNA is TGTGCCAGCAGCGCGACAGGGGACACTGAAGCTTTCTTT.

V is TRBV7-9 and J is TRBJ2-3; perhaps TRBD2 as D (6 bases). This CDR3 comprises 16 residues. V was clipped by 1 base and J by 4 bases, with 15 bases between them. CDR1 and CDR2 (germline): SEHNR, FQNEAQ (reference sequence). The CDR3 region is CASSLVLAAVSDTQYF. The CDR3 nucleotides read TGTGCCAGCAGCTTAGTTTTAGCGGCAGTCTCAGATACGCAGTATTTT.

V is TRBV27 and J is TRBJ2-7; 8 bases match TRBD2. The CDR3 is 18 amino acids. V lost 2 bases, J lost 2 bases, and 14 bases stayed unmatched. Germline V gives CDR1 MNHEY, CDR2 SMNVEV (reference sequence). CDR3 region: CASSLRNSGLAATYEQYF. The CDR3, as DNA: TGTGCCAGCAGTTTACGAAATTCTGGACTAGCCGCAACCTACGAGCAGTACTTC.

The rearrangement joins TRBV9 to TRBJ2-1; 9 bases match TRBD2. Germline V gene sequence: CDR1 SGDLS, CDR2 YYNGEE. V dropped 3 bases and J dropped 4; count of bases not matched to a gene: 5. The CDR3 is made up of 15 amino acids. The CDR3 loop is CASSAGLANYNEQFF. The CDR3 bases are TGTGCCAGCAGCGCCGGACTAGCGAATTACAATGAGCAGTTCTTC. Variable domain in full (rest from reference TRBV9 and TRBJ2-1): DSGVTQTPKHLITATGQRVTLRCSPRSGDLSVYWYQQSLDQGLQFLIQYYNGEERAKGNILERFSAQQFPDLHSELNLSSLELGDSALYFCASSAGLANYNEQFFGPGTRLTVL.

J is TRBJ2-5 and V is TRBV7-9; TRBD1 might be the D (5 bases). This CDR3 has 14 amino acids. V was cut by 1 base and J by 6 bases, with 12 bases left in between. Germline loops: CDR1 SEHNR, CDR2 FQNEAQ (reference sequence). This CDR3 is CASSLGGALQTQYF. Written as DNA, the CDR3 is TGTGCCAGCAGCTTAGGGGGCGCCCTACAGACCCAGTACTTC.

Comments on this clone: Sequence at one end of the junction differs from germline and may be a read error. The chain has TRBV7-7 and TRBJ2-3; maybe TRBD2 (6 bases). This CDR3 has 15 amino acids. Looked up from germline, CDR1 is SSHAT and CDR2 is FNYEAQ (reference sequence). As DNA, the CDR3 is TGTGCTAGCAGCTTAGGAGGGACTCCCACAGATACGCAGTATTTT. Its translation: CASSLGGTPTDTQYF.

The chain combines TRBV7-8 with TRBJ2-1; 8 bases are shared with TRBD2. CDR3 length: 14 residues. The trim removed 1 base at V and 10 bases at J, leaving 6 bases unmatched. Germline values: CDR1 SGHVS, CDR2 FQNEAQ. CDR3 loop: CASSLGREGQEQFF. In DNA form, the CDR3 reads TGTGCCAGCAGCTTAGGACGGGAGGGCCAGGAGCAGTTCTTC.

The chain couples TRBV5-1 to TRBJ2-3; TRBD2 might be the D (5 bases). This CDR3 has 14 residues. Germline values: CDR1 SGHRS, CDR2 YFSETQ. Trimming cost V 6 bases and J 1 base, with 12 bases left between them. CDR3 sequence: CASMSGSGTDTQYF. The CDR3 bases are TGCGCCAGCATGTCGGGATCGGGCACAGATACGCAGTATTTT.

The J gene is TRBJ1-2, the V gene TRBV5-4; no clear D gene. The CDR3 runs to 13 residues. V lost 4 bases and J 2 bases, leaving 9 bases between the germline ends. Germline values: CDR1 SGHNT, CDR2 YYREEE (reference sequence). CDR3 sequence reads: CASSPDTNYGYTF. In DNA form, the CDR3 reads TGTGCCAGCAGCCCTGACACGAACTATGGCTACACCTTC.

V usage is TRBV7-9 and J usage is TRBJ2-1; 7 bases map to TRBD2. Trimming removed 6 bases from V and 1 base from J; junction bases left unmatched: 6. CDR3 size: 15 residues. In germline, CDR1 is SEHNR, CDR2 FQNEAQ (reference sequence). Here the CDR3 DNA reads TGTGCCAGCAGGCGAGGGGAGGGTTCCTACAATGAGCAGTTCTTC. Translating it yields CASRRGEGSYNEQFF.

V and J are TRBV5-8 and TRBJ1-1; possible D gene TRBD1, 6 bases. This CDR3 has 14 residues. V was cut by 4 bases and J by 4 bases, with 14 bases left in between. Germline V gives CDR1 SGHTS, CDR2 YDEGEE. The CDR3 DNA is TGTGCCAGCAGCAGGGGAGGGGGAGGCACTGAAGCTTTCTTT. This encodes CASSRGGGGTEAFF.

CDR3 DNA: TGTGCCAGCAGTAAGAACAGCGGGAGCAACGAGCAGTACTTC. As protein: CASSKNSGSNEQYF. The V gene is TRBV6-5, the J gene TRBJ2-7, with 8 bases fitting TRBD2. V dropped 5 bases and J dropped 5; count of bases not matched to a gene: 8. The CDR3 runs 14 residues. Per germline, CDR1 MNHEY and CDR2 SVGAGI.

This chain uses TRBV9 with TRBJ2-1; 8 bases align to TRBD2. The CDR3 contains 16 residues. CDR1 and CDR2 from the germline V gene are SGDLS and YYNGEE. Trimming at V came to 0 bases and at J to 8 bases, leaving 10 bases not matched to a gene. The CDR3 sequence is CASSVAGTGGVDEQFF. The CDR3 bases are TGTGCCAGCAGCGTAGCGGGAACGGGGGGGGTCGATGAGCAGTTCTTC.

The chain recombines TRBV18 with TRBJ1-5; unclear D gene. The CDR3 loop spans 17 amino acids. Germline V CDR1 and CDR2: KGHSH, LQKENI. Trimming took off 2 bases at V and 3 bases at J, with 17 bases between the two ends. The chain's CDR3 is CASSPEVLKEINQPQHF. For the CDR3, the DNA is TGTGCCAGCTCACCAGAGGTGCTAAAGGAAATCAATCAGCCCCAGCATTTT.

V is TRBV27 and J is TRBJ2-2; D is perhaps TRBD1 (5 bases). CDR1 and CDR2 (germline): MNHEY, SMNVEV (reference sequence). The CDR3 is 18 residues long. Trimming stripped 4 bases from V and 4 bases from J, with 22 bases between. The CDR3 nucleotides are TGTGCCAGCAGTTCCCCACCCCGGGCCAGGGCGCGCACCGGGGAGCTGTTTTTT. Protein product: CASSSPPRARARTGELFF.

Written as DNA, the CDR3 is TGTGCCAGTTCGACAGGGAAATACAATGAGCAGTTCTTC. Translating it yields CASSTGKYNEQFF. The V and J genes are TRBV6-5 and TRBJ2-1; TRBD1 matches 7 bases. Looked up from germline, CDR1 is MNHEY and CDR2 is SVGAGI. The CDR3 consists of 13 residues. With 9 bases clipped from V and 4 bases from J, the junction kept 6 bases outside the gene matches.

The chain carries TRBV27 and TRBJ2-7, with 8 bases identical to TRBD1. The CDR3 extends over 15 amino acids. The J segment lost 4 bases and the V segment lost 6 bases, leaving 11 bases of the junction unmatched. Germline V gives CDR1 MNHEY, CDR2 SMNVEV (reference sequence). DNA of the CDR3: TGTGCCAGCAGCGGAACCGGGACAGGTGAATACGAGCAGTACTTC. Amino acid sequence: CASSGTGTGEYEQYF.

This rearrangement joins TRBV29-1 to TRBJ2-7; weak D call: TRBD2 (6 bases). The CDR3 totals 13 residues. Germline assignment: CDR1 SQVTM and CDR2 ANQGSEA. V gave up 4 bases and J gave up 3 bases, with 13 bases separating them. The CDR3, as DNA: TGCAGCGTTGCGGGGGAAACTGGCTACGAGCAGTACTTC. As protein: CSVAGETGYEQYF.

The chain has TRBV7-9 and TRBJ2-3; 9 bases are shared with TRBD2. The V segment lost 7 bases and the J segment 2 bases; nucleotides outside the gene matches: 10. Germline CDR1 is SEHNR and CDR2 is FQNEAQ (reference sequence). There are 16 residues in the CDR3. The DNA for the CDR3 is TGTGCCAGCACAAGAGTTAGCGGGAGTTACACAGATACGCAGTATTTT. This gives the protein CASTRVSGSYTDTQYF. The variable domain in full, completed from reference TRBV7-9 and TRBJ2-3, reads DTGVSQNPRHKITKRGQNVTFRCDPISEHNRLYWYRQTLGQGPEFLTYFQNEAQLEKSRLLSDRFSAERPKGSFSTLEIQRTEQGDSAMYLCASTRVSGSYTDTQYFGPGTRLTVL.

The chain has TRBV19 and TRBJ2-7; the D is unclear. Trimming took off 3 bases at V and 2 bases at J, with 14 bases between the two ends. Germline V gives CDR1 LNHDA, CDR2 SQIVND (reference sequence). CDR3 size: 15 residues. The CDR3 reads CASSISLAVPYEQYF. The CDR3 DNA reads TGTGCCAGTAGTATTAGCCTCGCGGTCCCCTACGAGCAGTACTTC.